This entry lists 27 T cell receptor beta chains sequenced from one sample in a study of blood T cell repertoires in COVID-19. Assay used: immunoSEQ multiplex PCR; TCRdb lists only in-frame clones, some missing. Among more than 90,000 clones listed, about 89% were seen once. Sequenced sample: peripheral blood. The receptors were sampled from a young woman with acute or convalescent COVID-19.

Notes on this clone: The same CDR3 is also encoded by other DNA sequences in this sample. The chain links TRBV7-2 to TRBJ1-3; no reliable D call. V gave up 1 base and J gave up 1 base, with 8 bases separating them. The CDR3 runs 15 residues. CDR1 and CDR2 from the germline V gene are SGHTA and FQGNSA. Written as DNA, the CDR3 is TGTGCCAGCAGCTTAGTGCCGGGTTCTGGAAACACCATATATTTT. It is translated as CASSLVPGSGNTIYF. Complete variable domain (other parts from reference TRBV7-2 and TRBJ1-3): GAGVSQSPSNKVTEKGKDVELRCDPISGHTALYWYRQSLGQGLEFLIYFQGNSAPDKSGLPSDRFSAERTGGSVSTLTIQRTQQEDSAVYLCASSLVPGSGNTIYFGEGSWLTVV.

CDR3 sequence (DNA): TGTGCCAGCAGCTCTTGGAGGCAGTTAGATTCACCCCTCCACTTT. Amino acids: CASSSWRQLDSPLHF. V usage is TRBV7-2 and J usage is TRBJ1-6; D ambiguous. CDR1 and CDR2 from the germline V gene are SGHTA and FQGNSA. Deletions cut 4 bases from V and 8 bases from J, with 15 bases between. CDR3 size: 15 residues.

The chain employs TRBV27 and TRBJ2-7, with D possibly being TRBD2 (5 bases). CDR3 size: 11 residues. With 7 bases removed from V and 5 bases from J, the gap between germline ends came to 9 bases. The germline V gene has CDR1 MNHEY and CDR2 SMNVEV (reference sequence). For the CDR3, the DNA is TGTGCCAGCATGGGAGCCAACGAGCAGTACTTC. Translated: CASMGANEQYF.

The CDR3 reads CASSGTGGLQPQHF. In DNA, the CDR3 is TGTGCCAGCAGTGGGACAGGGGGCTTACAGCCCCAGCATTTT. The J gene is TRBJ1-5, the V gene TRBV2; 11 nucleotides match TRBD1. V dropped 4 bases and J dropped 7; count of bases not matched to a gene: 3. The V gene's germline CDR1 is SNHLY and CDR2 FYNNEI. CDR3 length equals 14 residues.

This chain links TRBV19 with TRBJ1-5, with a tentative D call TRBD1 (5 bases). The CDR3 has 15 amino acids. V dropped 7 bases and J dropped 0 bases, with 13 bases sitting between them. Germline CDR1 is LNHDA and CDR2 is SQIVND (reference sequence). The DNA for the CDR3 is TGTGCCAGTACTCGGGACTCCACTAGCAATCAGCCCCAGCATTTT. The encoded protein is CASTRDSTSNQPQHF.

The chain joins TRBV19 to TRBJ1-5; the match to TRBD1 covers 9 bases. Trimming took 0 bases from V and 7 from J; bases not matched to a gene: 4. This CDR3 spans 15 amino acids. Per germline, CDR1 LNHDA and CDR2 SQIVND (reference sequence). The DNA for the CDR3 is TGTGCCAGTAGTATAGAACCGGGACAGGGCCAGCCCCAGCATTTT. This translates into CASSIEPGQGQPQHF.

The V call is TRBV12-3 or TRBV12-4, the J call TRBJ2-2; 9 bases agree with TRBD1. Losses at the gene ends were 6 bases for V and 4 bases for J; bases not matched to a gene: 0. This CDR3 contains 13 residues. The CDR3 protein is CASRTGGTGELFF. The DNA of the CDR3 is TGTGCCAGCAGGACAGGGGGCACCGGGGAGCTGTTTTTT.

The count of this clone is one. This chain links TRBV19 with TRBJ2-5, with a weak D call TRBD1 (6 bases). Trimming took 5 bases from V and 2 from J, leaving 21 bases between them. The length of the CDR3 is 17 residues. CDR1 is LNHDA and CDR2 is SQIVND in the germline V gene (reference sequence). The CDR3 sequence: CASSPHSGTPGQETQYF. In DNA, the CDR3 is TGTGCCAGTAGTCCGCACTCCGGGACACCCGGACAAGAGACCCAGTACTTC.

For the CDR3, the DNA is TGTGCCAGCAGTGAATCAGTACGGACAACCTCTGGGGCCAACGTCCTGACTTTC. It encodes CASSESVRTTSGANVLTF. The rearrangement links TRBV25-1 to TRBJ2-6; the D gene is possibly TRBD1 (5 bases). CDR3 length: 18 amino acids. CDR1 MGHDK and CDR2 SYGVNS come from the germline V gene. Between the trimmed V and J ends, which lost 1 base and 0 bases, there was a span of 13 bases. Together with reference TRBV25-1 and TRBJ2-6, the CDR3 gives the full variable domain: EADIYQTPRYLVIGTGKKITLECSQTMGHDKMYWYQQDPGMELHLIHYSYGVNSTEKGDLSSESTVSRIRTEHFPLTLESARPSHTSQYLCASSESVRTTSGANVLTFGAGSRLTVL.

The V call is TRBV5-1, the J call TRBJ2-3; D might be TRBD1 (5 bases). The CDR3 has 12 amino acids. Germline V gene data show CDR1 as SGHRS and CDR2 as YFSETQ. The V end was cut by 2 bases, the J end by 8 bases, with 9 bases between. The CDR3, as DNA: TGCGCCAGCAGCTTTAAGGGGCCTACGCAGTATTTT. This encodes CASSFKGPTQYF.

The J gene is TRBJ1-2, the V gene TRBV12-3 or TRBV12-4; TRBD1 aligns across 7 bases. The CDR3 has 13 amino acids. Trimming took 5 bases from V and 8 from J; bases not matched to a gene: 8. CDR3: CASSPQRGLGYTF. Here the CDR3 DNA reads TGTGCCAGCAGTCCCCAGAGGGGGCTGGGCTACACCTTC.

This clone was detected a few times. This rearrangement joins TRBV15 to TRBJ1-1, with a possible D match to TRBD1 (6 bases). V lost 3 bases and J 3 bases, leaving 11 bases between the germline ends. In germline, CDR1 is LNHNV, CDR2 YYDKDF (reference sequence). The CDR3 totals 14 residues. CDR3 DNA: TGTGCCACCAGCAGCGAGGGGGGGGACACTGAAGCTTTCTTT. This translates into CATSSEGGDTEAFF. The full variable domain, in which reference TRBV15 and TRBJ1-1 provide the parts outside the CDR3, is DAMVIQNPRYQVTQFGKPVTLSCSQTLNHNVMYWYQQKSSQAPKLLFHYYDKDFNNEADTPDNFQSRRPNTSFCFLDIRSPGLGDTAMYLCATSSEGGDTEAFFGQGTRLTVV.

This clone has only one observation. The chain joins TRBV28 to TRBJ1-6; the D is unclear. Germline V gives CDR1 MDHEN, CDR2 SYDVKM. The V end was cut by 3 bases, the J end by 3 bases, with 6 bases between. The CDR3 is 14 residues long. CDR3 sequence: CASSFGSYNSPLHF. The DNA for the CDR3 is TGTGCCAGCAGTTTTGGGAGCTATAATTCACCCCTCCACTTT. The whole variable domain, filled in from reference TRBV28 and TRBJ1-6, reads DVKVTQSSRYLVKRTGEKVFLECVQDMDHENMFWYRQDPGLGLRLIYFSYDVKMKEKGDIPEGYSVSREKKERFSLILESASTNQTSMYLCASSFGSYNSPLHFGNGTRLTVT.

The V call is TRBV5-1, the J call TRBJ1-4; 9 nucleotides match TRBD1. Germline V gene lookup returns CDR1 SGHRS and CDR2 YFSETQ. This CDR3 contains 15 residues. J lost 7 bases, V lost 5 bases, and 9 bases had no gene match. The CDR3 nucleotides read TGCGCCAGCAGGAAGGGACAGGGATTCAGTGAAAAACTGTTTTTT. It translates to CASRKGQGFSEKLFF. Filled out from reference TRBV5-1 and TRBJ1-4, the complete variable domain reads KAGVTQTPRYLIKTRGQQVTLSCSPISGHRSVSWYQQTPGQGLQFLFEYFSETQRNKGNFPGRFSGRQFSNSRSEMNVSTLELGDSALYLCASRKGQGFSEKLFFGSGTQLSVL.

Notes on this clone: Other DNA sequences in this sample translate to the same CDR3. The V gene is TRBV2, the J gene TRBJ1-1; the D is unclear. The ends were cut back, 5 bases at V and 0 bases at J, with 7 bases in the middle. The V gene's germline CDR1 is SNHLY and CDR2 FYNNEI. The CDR3 spans 13 residues. CDR3 sequence: CASSFQVNTEAFF. CDR3 nucleotides: TGTGCCAGCAGTTTCCAGGTGAACACTGAAGCTTTCTTT. The variable domain in full, with the rest retrieved from reference TRBV2 and TRBJ1-1, is EPEVTQTPSHQVTQMGQEVILRCVPISNHLYFYWYRQILGQKVEFLVSFYNNEISEKSEIFDDQFSVERPDGSNFTLKIRSTKLEDSAMYFCASSFQVNTEAFFGQGTRLTVV.

This chain uses TRBV12-5 with TRBJ2-7; 7 nucleotides match TRBD1. V shed 6 bases, J shed 2 bases, and the junction held 13 bases outside the gene matches. The germline V gene has CDR1 LGHNT and CDR2 FRNRAP. This CDR3 region has 16 residues. The CDR3 DNA reads as TGTGCTAGTGGGGCGCAGACAGGGCCGTCCCCCTACGAGCAGTACTTC. This codes for CASGAQTGPSPYEQYF.

The rearrangement joins TRBV11-1 to TRBJ2-5; 11 positions agree with TRBD2. The CDR3 extends over 15 amino acids. The V gene's germline CDR1 is SGHAT and CDR2 FQDESV (reference sequence). The V gene end was trimmed by 5 bases and the J gene end by 5 bases; junction bases not matched to a gene: 7. The CDR3 region is CASSRLAGGGETQYF. The CDR3 bases are TGTGCCAGCAGCCGTCTAGCGGGGGGCGGGGAGACCCAGTACTTC. The whole variable domain, filled in from reference TRBV11-1 and TRBJ2-5, reads EAEVAQSPRYKITEKSQAVAFWCDPISGHATLYWYRQILGQGPELLVQFQDESVVDDSQLPKDRFSAERLKGVDSTLKIQPAELGDSAMYLCASSRLAGGGETQYFGPGTRLLVL.

The chain links TRBV19 to TRBJ2-1; D gene ambiguous. V lost 3 bases, J lost 8 bases, and 17 bases lay in between. From germline, CDR1 is LNHDA and CDR2 SQIVND (reference sequence). The CDR3 covers 15 residues. The CDR3 coding sequence is TGTGCCAGTAGTATCCCAAGCCAAAGTTCATATGAGCAGTTCTTC. This sequence encodes CASSIPSQSSYEQFF.

The V call is TRBV11-2, the J call TRBJ2-5; D uncertain. V was clipped by 5 bases and J by 5 bases, with 9 bases between them. The CDR3 consists of 12 residues. The germline V gene has CDR1 SGHAT and CDR2 FQNNGV. The CDR3 protein is CASSPGKETQYF. The DNA for the CDR3 is TGTGCCAGCAGCCCGGGTAAGGAGACCCAGTACTTC.

The chain is built from TRBV19 and TRBJ2-1; 11 bases agree with TRBD1. V lost 10 bases and J lost 2; bases outside the gene matches: 10. CDR3 length: 16 amino acids. Germline-derived CDR1 and CDR2 are LNHDA and SQIVND (reference sequence). CDR3 sequence reads: CATQKPGQGAYNEQFF. The CDR3 DNA follows: TGTGCCACCCAGAAACCGGGACAGGGGGCCTACAATGAGCAGTTCTTC. The whole variable domain, remainder taken from reference TRBV19 and TRBJ2-1, is DGGITQSPKYLFRKEGQNVTLSCEQNLNHDAMYWYRQDPGQGLRLIYYSQIVNDFQKGDIAEGYSVSREKKESFPLTVTSAQKNPTAFYLCATQKPGQGAYNEQFFGPGTRLTVL.

This chain joins TRBV6-5 and TRBJ1-2; D remains unclear. The CDR3 covers 12 residues. Trimming stripped 6 bases from V and 8 bases from J, with 13 bases between. Germline V lookup: CDR1 MNHEY, CDR2 SVGAGI. The CDR3 sequence is CASSLEGRGYTF. The CDR3 nucleotides are TGTGCCAGCAGCTTGGAGGGCAGAGGCTACACCTTC.

This chain joins TRBV2 and TRBJ2-2, with a tentative D call TRBD2 (6 bases). Trimming left V 4 bases short and J 1 base short, with 10 bases between. The CDR3 is 15 amino acids. The germline gives CDR1 SNHLY, CDR2 FYNNEI. The CDR3 sequence is CASSAFGGNTGELFF. CDR3 DNA sequence: TGTGCCAGCAGTGCCTTCGGGGGGAACACCGGGGAGCTGTTTTTT.

The V gene is TRBV9, the J gene TRBJ2-2; 8 nucleotides match TRBD1. The CDR3 has 16 amino acids. V was pared by 0 bases and J by 5 bases, with 6 bases of the junction left unmatched. CDR1 is SGDLS and CDR2 is YYNGEE in the germline V gene. For the CDR3, the DNA is TGTGCCAGCAGCGTAGCTGTCAGGGGGCAAACCGGGGAGCTGTTTTTT. It specifies CASSVAVRGQTGELFF. Together with reference TRBV9 and TRBJ2-2, the CDR3 gives the full variable domain: DSGVTQTPKHLITATGQRVTLRCSPRSGDLSVYWYQQSLDQGLQFLIQYYNGEERAKGNILERFSAQQFPDLHSELNLSSLELGDSALYFCASSVAVRGQTGELFFGEGSRLTVL.

The J gene is TRBJ1-4, the V gene TRBV28; 8 bases are a match to TRBD1. V lost 6 bases to trimming and J lost 4 bases; unmatched junction nucleotides: 10. This CDR3 is 16 amino acids long. CDR1 and CDR2 (germline): MDHEN, SYDVKM. CDR3 nucleotide sequence: TGTGCCAGCAGCCCTCCGACAGGGGCCATTAATGAAAAACTGTTTTTT. It is translated as CASSPPTGAINEKLFF.

The CDR3 is CSVEGDRAGGNEKLFF. CDR3 coding DNA: TGCAGCGTTGAAGGGGACAGGGCTGGCGGAAATGAAAAACTGTTTTTT. V is TRBV29-1 and J is TRBJ1-4; the match to TRBD1 covers 9 bases. V lost 1 base, J lost 5 bases, and 8 bases stayed unmatched. CDR1 is SQVTM, CDR2 ANQGSEA, per germline. CDR3 length equals 16 residues.

CDR3 coding DNA: TGTGCCAGCAGCCCATGGACAGTGTTCGAGCAGTACTTC. It translates to CASSPWTVFEQYF. The genes are TRBV5-6 and TRBJ2-7; D is perhaps TRBD1 (6 bases). Trimming stripped 4 bases from V and 6 bases from J, with 14 bases between. This CDR3 is built from 13 residues. Germline CDR1 is SGHDT and CDR2 is YYEEEE.

This clone was observed once. The chain has TRBV7-9 and TRBJ2-7; 14 bases agree with TRBD2. With V trimmed by 5 bases and J by 5 bases, 8 bases remained unmatched. The CDR3 is 16 residues long. From germline, CDR1 is SEHNR and CDR2 FQNEAQ (reference sequence). The CDR3 protein is CASSARTSGGNNEQYF. DNA for the CDR3: TGTGCCAGCAGCGCCCGGACTAGCGGGGGGAACAACGAGCAGTACTTC.